The rows below give T cell receptor beta chains drawn from one sample of a study of control samples from healthy donors and cancer patients. Using immunoSEQ multiplex PCR, the repertoire was profiled, and TCRdb retains in-frame clones only, with some absent. Altogether 160,000 or so clones are present, around nine tenths being singletons, with the ten largest covering roughly 0.7%. Sequencing input: blood. The receptors were sampled from a young woman in good health. Both conserved end residues are part of each CDR3. The order of the fields is V gene, J gene, D gene, clone size, CDR3 protein, CDR3 DNA. A D gene is named only where the DNA matches it firmly. Clone sizes are given selectively: once, few, many, or a class where the clone is expanded.

TRBV29-1	TRBJ2-4	TRBD2	.	CSVEVRREDPRNIQYF	TGCAGCGTTGAAGTCCGGCGGGAGGATCCTAGAAACATTCAGTACTTC
TRBV18	TRBJ1-2	.	.	CASSRDLTASYGYTF	TGTGCCAGCTCACGGGACCTGACAGCCTCCTATGGCTACACCTTC
TRBV6-2/TRBV6-3	TRBJ2-5	TRBD2	.	CASSSRGGTQETQYF	TGTGCCAGCAGTTCCCGGGGGGGGACCCAAGAGACCCAGTACTTC
TRBV5-4	TRBJ2-2	.	few	CASSSNTGELFF	TGTGCCAGCAGCTCAAACACCGGGGAGCTGTTTTTT
TRBV12-5	TRBJ2-3	.	.	CASGLVRRRGNTDTQYF	TGTGCTAGTGGTTTGGTACGTCGGAGGGGGAACACAGATACGCAGTATTTT
TRBV29-1	TRBJ1-2	.	.	CSVDRDLYGYTF	TGCAGCGTTGATAGGGACCTCTATGGCTACACCTTC
TRBV27	TRBJ2-7	.	.	CASSLSGQVPLYEQYF	TGTGCCAGCAGTTTATCAGGGCAGGTCCCGCTCTACGAGCAGTACTTC
TRBV18	TRBJ2-1	.	.	CASSLQGNEQFF	TGTGCCAGCTCACTTCAGGGGAATGAGCAGTTCTTC
TRBV28	TRBJ2-3	.	.	CASSSASDRLSDTQYF	TGTGCCAGCAGTTCTGCCTCAGACAGGTTATCGGATACGCAGTATTTT
TRBV7-8	TRBJ2-7	.	.	CASSLTVAGAHEQYF	TGTGCCAGCAGCTTAACTGTAGCAGGGGCCCACGAGCAGTACTTC
TRBV19	TRBJ1-1	.	.	CASRHQDRGNTEAFF	TGTGCCAGTAGACACCAGGACAGAGGGAACACTGAAGCTTTCTTT
TRBV2	TRBJ2-7	.	.	CASRADLWGVYEQYF	TGTGCCAGCAGAGCAGACCTCTGGGGAGTCTACGAGCAGTACTTC
TRBV4-3	TRBJ1-4	.	.	CASSQVVGSTNEKLFF	TGCGCCAGCAGCCAAGTGGTGGGTTCAACTAATGAAAAACTGTTTTTT
TRBV28	TRBJ1-2	.	.	CASSSPRDNYGYTF	TGTGCCAGCAGCTCCCCCCGGGACAACTATGGCTACACCTTC
TRBV11-2	TRBJ2-1	TRBD2	.	CASSLDHPKAGGTYNEQFF	TGTGCCAGCAGCTTAGACCATCCAAAGGCGGGAGGGACCTACAATGAGCAGTTCTTC
TRBV7-2	TRBJ2-3	.	.	CASRRQGASTDTQYF	TGTGCCAGCAGACGCCAGGGAGCAAGCACAGATACGCAGTATTTT
TRBV3-1/TRBV3-2	TRBJ2-7	.	.	CASSQDGGTSYEQYF	TGTGCCAGCAGCCAGGACGGCGGGACCTCCTACGAGCAGTACTTC
TRBV9	TRBJ2-3	.	.	CASSANRDSSTDTQYF	TGTGCCAGCAGCGCCAACCGGGACTCAAGCACAGATACGCAGTATTTT
TRBV7-9	TRBJ2-3	.	.	CASSPGPGTDTQYF	TGTGCCAGCAGCCCCGGACCGGGCACAGATACGCAGTATTTT
TRBV12-5	TRBJ2-1	.	.	CASGYAADEQFF	TGTGCTAGTGGTTATGCTGCCGATGAGCAGTTCTTC
TRBV15	TRBJ2-2	.	once	CATSRQALNTGELFF	TGTGCCACCAGCAGGCAAGCGTTAAACACCGGGGAGCTGTTTTTT
TRBV7-2	TRBJ2-2	.	.	CASNSRLGSAGELFF	TGTGCCAGCAACTCGAGACTAGGGTCCGCCGGGGAGCTGTTTTTT
TRBV27	TRBJ2-2	.	once	CASSSITGELFF	TGTGCCAGCAGTTCGATTACCGGGGAGCTGTTTTTT
TRBV19	TRBJ2-3	TRBD2	.	CASSRGLAADTQYF	TGTGCCAGTAGTAGGGGACTAGCTGCAGATACGCAGTATTTT
TRBV4-1	TRBJ2-1	TRBD2	.	CASRYLTGGRHEQFF	TGCGCCAGCAGATACCTAACCGGCGGGAGGCATGAGCAGTTCTTC
TRBV28	TRBJ1-2	.	once	CASSLLGGYTF	TGTGCCAGCAGTTTACTTGGTGGCTACACCTTC
TRBV6-5	TRBJ2-7	TRBD1	.	CASSYVGQDSYEQYF	TGTGCCAGCAGTTACGTGGGACAGGACTCCTACGAGCAGTACTTC
TRBV5-1	TRBJ2-7	.	.	CASSLQYRPGFYEQYF	TGCGCCAGCAGCTTACAATACAGGCCAGGGTTCTACGAGCAGTACTTC
TRBV29-1	TRBJ2-1	.	.	CSGTGPRTGKKTNEQFF	TGCAGCGGGACGGGGCCCCGGACTGGCAAAAAGACCAATGAGCAGTTCTTC
TRBV3-1/TRBV3-2	TRBJ2-7	.	.	CASSPSLTGAYEQYF	TGTGCCAGCAGCCCCTCTCTGACGGGGGCCTACGAGCAGTACTTC
TRBV6-5	TRBJ2-2	TRBD2	.	CASTGLAGNTGELFF	TGTGCCAGCACCGGACTAGCGGGGAACACCGGGGAGCTGTTTTTT
TRBV20-1	TRBJ1-2	.	.	CSARDGVVYTF	TGCAGTGCTAGAGATGGGGTAGTCTACACCTTC
TRBV4-1	TRBJ2-6	.	.	CASSQGQASAGANVLTF	TGCGCCAGCAGCCAAGGACAGGCCTCGGCTGGGGCCAACGTCCTGACTTTC
TRBV27	TRBJ2-3	.	.	CASSLLPGDTDTQYF	TGTGCCAGCAGTTTATTGCCAGGGGACACAGATACGCAGTATTTT
TRBV5-6	TRBJ2-7	.	once	CASSAWGRRPLYGQYF	TGTGCCAGCAGCGCCTGGGGTCGACGACCCCTATATGGGCAGTACTTC
TRBV4-3	TRBJ2-7	.	few	CASSPDLGGGAGEQYF	TGCGCCAGCAGCCCAGATCTAGGGGGAGGTGCTGGGGAGCAGTACTTC
TRBV5-1	TRBJ2-7	TRBD1	.	CASSPTGVDEQYF	TGCGCCAGCAGCCCGACAGGGGTAGACGAGCAGTACTTC
TRBV18	TRBJ2-2	TRBD1	.	CASSPGQVQNTGELFF	TGTGCCAGCTCACCTGGACAGGTCCAAAACACCGGGGAGCTGTTTTTT
TRBV5-4	TRBJ1-2	TRBD1	.	CASSPQTGFNYGYTF	TGTGCCAGCAGCCCCCAGACAGGGTTTAACTATGGCTACACCTTC
TRBV3-1/TRBV3-2	TRBJ2-7	.	many	CASSQGSGFPYEQYF	TGTGCCAGCAGCCAAGGGTCAGGGTTCCCCTACGAGCAGTACTTC
TRBV30	TRBJ1-5	.	.	CAWSVHSGKQPQHF	TGTGCCTGGAGTGTACACTCAGGGAAACAGCCCCAGCATTTT
TRBV18	TRBJ2-1	TRBD2	.	CASSPAGGNEQFF	TGTGCCAGCTCACCAGCGGGGGGCAATGAGCAGTTCTTC
TRBV18	TRBJ2-1	TRBD2	.	CASSPPGREGREQFF	TGTGCCAGCTCACCACCGGGGCGGGAGGGCAGGGAGCAGTTCTTC
TRBV27	TRBJ1-6	.	.	CASSLWAEGKGSPLHF	TGTGCCAGCAGTTTGTGGGCCGAAGGGAAGGGTTCACCCCTCCACTTT
TRBV4-1	TRBJ1-1	.	.	CASSQEGRQVPAFF	TGCGCCAGCAGCCAAGAAGGACGGCAGGTCCCGGCTTTCTTT
TRBV6-1	TRBJ1-2	.	few	CASSEIVRGYTF	TGTGCCAGCAGTGAAATAGTTAGGGGCTACACCTTC
TRBV7-2	TRBJ1-5	.	.	CASSLELSNQPQHF	TGTGCCAGCAGCCTCGAACTGAGCAATCAGCCCCAGCATTTT
TRBV4-1	TRBJ2-1	.	once	CASSHGYRASYNEQFF	TGCGCCAGCAGCCACGGTTACAGGGCCTCCTACAATGAGCAGTTCTTC
TRBV12-3/TRBV12-4	TRBJ2-7	.	.	CASSLSYRSEQYF	TGTGCCAGCAGTTTATCCTACAGGAGCGAGCAGTACTTC
TRBV15	TRBJ2-3	.	.	CATSRALRDTQYF	TGTGCCACCAGCAGAGCGCTAAGGGATACGCAGTATTTT
TRBV3-1/TRBV3-2	TRBJ1-2	.	.	CASSQDVGASIYGYTF	TGTGCCAGCAGCCAAGATGTGGGGGCGTCCATCTATGGCTACACCTTC